This entry is about one T cell receptor (beta chain). Using immunoSEQ multiplex PCR, the repertoire was profiled, and TCRdb retains in-frame clones only, with some absent. The sample has 210,000 or so clones, around 90% seen once. These data are taken from a study of blood T cell repertoires in COVID-19. CDR1 is KGHSH and CDR2 is LQKENI in the germline V gene. Trimming at V came to 6 bases and at J to 7 bases, leaving 16 bases not matched to a gene. This CDR3 region has 17 residues. Sequenced input: peripheral blood. This receptor was identified in a woman under 30 who had recovered from COVID-19. The chain recombines TRBV18 with TRBJ1-1; 11 positions agree with TRBD1. In nucleotides, the CDR3 is TGTGCCAGCTCCCTCGGACAGGGGGCGCTTGGGGTAGGTGAAGCTTTCTTT. Translated, it gives CASSLGQGALGVGEAFF.